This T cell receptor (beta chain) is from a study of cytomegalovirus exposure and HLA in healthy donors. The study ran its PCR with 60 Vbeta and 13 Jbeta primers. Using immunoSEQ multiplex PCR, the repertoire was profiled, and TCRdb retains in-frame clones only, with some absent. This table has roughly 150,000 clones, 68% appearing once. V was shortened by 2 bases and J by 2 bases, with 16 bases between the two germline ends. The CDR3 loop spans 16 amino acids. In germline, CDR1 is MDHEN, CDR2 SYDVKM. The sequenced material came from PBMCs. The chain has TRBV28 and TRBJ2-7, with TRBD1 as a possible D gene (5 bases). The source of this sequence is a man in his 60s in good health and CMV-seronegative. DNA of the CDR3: TGTGCCAGCAGTTTAACGGAACAGGCCGTAACCTACGAGCAGTACTTC. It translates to CASSLTEQAVTYEQYF.